A selection of T cell receptor beta chains follows, all from one sample in a study of T cells in Graves' hyperthyroidism and ophthalmopathy. MiXCR, run by TCRdb on the multiplex PCR reads, gives a single entry per CDR3 protein. The sample records under 450,000 distinct CDR3 sequences, more than 15% being singletons. Sequences were obtained from blood. The source of these receptors is a woman aged 18-35 years with Graves' hyperthyroidism. The CDR3 runs from the conserved cysteine through the conserved F or W. A D gene is named only where the DNA matches it firmly. Only some rows state a clone size, as once, few, many or a class for expanded clones.

clone size: many; D gene: .; V gene: TRBV3-1; J gene: TRBJ2-3; CDR3 protein: CASSQGGGGFTDTQYF; CDR3 DNA: TGTGCCAGCAGCCAAGGTGGGGGGGGCTTTACGGATACGCAGTATTTT
clone size: many; D gene: .; V gene: TRBV3-1; J gene: TRBJ2-5; CDR3 protein: CASSQEYRGWVRETQYF; CDR3 DNA: TGTGCCAGCAGCCAAGAGTACCGGGGATGGGTCCGGGAGACCCAGTACTTC
clone size: many; D gene: .; V gene: TRBV6-2/TRBV6-3; J gene: TRBJ2-7; CDR3 protein: CASLTTGPYEQYF; CDR3 DNA: TGTGCCAGTTTGACCACAGGGCCATACGAGCAGTACTTC
clone size: .; D gene: TRBD1; V gene: TRBV19; J gene: TRBJ2-7; CDR3 protein: CASSVQGGTYEQYF; CDR3 DNA: TGTGCCAGTAGCGTACAGGGGGGAACCTACGAGCAGTACTTC
clone size: many; D gene: .; V gene: TRBV12-3/TRBV12-4; J gene: TRBJ2-3; CDR3 protein: CASSQVAASTDTQYF; CDR3 DNA: TGTGCCAGCAGCCAGGTAGCGGCTAGCACAGATACGCAGTATTTT
clone size: few; D gene: .; V gene: TRBV20-1; J gene: TRBJ2-6; CDR3 protein: CSVVDSGANVLTF; CDR3 DNA: TGCAGTGTGGTGGATTCTGGGGCCAACGTCCTGACTTTC
clone size: many; D gene: .; V gene: TRBV6-1; J gene: TRBJ1-5; CDR3 protein: CASNRERSQPQHF; CDR3 DNA: TGTGCCAGCAACAGGGAAAGGAGTCAGCCCCAGCATTTT
clone size: many; D gene: .; V gene: TRBV30; J gene: TRBJ2-5; CDR3 protein: CAWSYFPGTYKETQYF; CDR3 DNA: TGTGCCTGGAGTTATTTCCCCGGGACCTATAAAGAGACCCAGTACTTC
clone size: many; D gene: TRBD1; V gene: TRBV18; J gene: TRBJ2-1; CDR3 protein: CASSPPRGQGDEQFF; CDR3 DNA: TGTGCCAGCTCACCACCGAGGGGGCAAGGGGATGAGCAGTTCTTC
clone size: .; D gene: TRBD2; V gene: TRBV12-3/TRBV12-4; J gene: TRBJ2-4; CDR3 protein: CASSRLAGPNTQYF; CDR3 DNA: TGTGCCAGCAGCCGACTAGCGGGGCCCAACACTCAGTACTTC
clone size: many; D gene: TRBD1; V gene: TRBV5-1; J gene: TRBJ2-4; CDR3 protein: CASSFGTGIPLAKNIQYF; CDR3 DNA: TGCGCCAGCAGCTTCGGGACAGGGATCCCGCTAGCCAAAAACATTCAGTACTTC
clone size: many; D gene: .; V gene: TRBV7-9; J gene: TRBJ2-7; CDR3 protein: CASSFGVAYEQYF; CDR3 DNA: TGTGCCAGCAGCTTCGGGGTAGCCTACGAGCAGTACTTC
clone size: .; D gene: .; V gene: TRBV29-1; J gene: TRBJ2-1; CDR3 protein: CSGARDEQFF; CDR3 DNA: TGCAGCGGCGCCCGGGATGAGCAGTTCTTC
clone size: few; D gene: TRBD2; V gene: TRBV12-3/TRBV12-4; J gene: TRBJ2-1; CDR3 protein: CASSLRREREQFF; CDR3 DNA: TGTGCCAGCAGTTTAAGGCGGGAGAGAGAGCAGTTCTTC
clone size: .; D gene: .; V gene: TRBV7-3; J gene: TRBJ2-1; CDR3 protein: CASSLHRVNNEQFF; CDR3 DNA: TGTGCCAGCAGCTTACACAGGGTCAACAATGAGCAGTTCTTC
clone size: .; D gene: .; V gene: TRBV2; J gene: TRBJ2-4; CDR3 protein: CASLRNRGGKNIQYF; CDR3 DNA: TGTGCCAGCTTGAGGAACAGGGGAGGCAAAAACATTCAGTACTTC
clone size: few; D gene: TRBD2; V gene: TRBV18; J gene: TRBJ2-1; CDR3 protein: CASSPYELAGSNEQFF; CDR3 DNA: TGTGCCAGCTCACCATACGAACTAGCGGGGTCCAATGAGCAGTTCTTC
clone size: many; D gene: TRBD1; V gene: TRBV3-1; J gene: TRBJ2-3; CDR3 protein: CASTNGQAFVADTQYF; CDR3 DNA: TGTGCCAGCACCAACGGACAGGCGTTTGTGGCAGATACGCAGTATTTT
clone size: many; D gene: .; V gene: TRBV18; J gene: TRBJ1-4; CDR3 protein: CASSPPVGEKLFF; CDR3 DNA: TGTGCCAGCTCACCACCGGTAGGAGAAAAACTGTTTTTT
clone size: many; D gene: TRBD1; V gene: TRBV4-1; J gene: TRBJ2-7; CDR3 protein: CASSQSWDSFSYEQYF; CDR3 DNA: TGCGCCAGCAGCCAATCCTGGGACAGTTTTTCCTACGAGCAGTACTTC
clone size: few; D gene: .; V gene: TRBV7-9; J gene: TRBJ2-1; CDR3 protein: CASRPLARGYNEQFF; CDR3 DNA: TGTGCCAGCAGGCCACTAGCTAGAGGGTACAATGAGCAGTTCTTC
clone size: .; D gene: .; V gene: TRBV7-2; J gene: TRBJ2-5; CDR3 protein: CASSWGGRRETQYF; CDR3 DNA: TGTGCCAGCAGTTGGGGGGGGCGCAGGGAGACCCAGTACTTC
clone size: many; D gene: TRBD1; V gene: TRBV6-2/TRBV6-3; J gene: TRBJ2-1; CDR3 protein: CASSYGTEGDEQFF; CDR3 DNA: TGTGCCAGCAGTTACGGGACAGAAGGGGATGAGCAGTTCTTC
clone size: many; D gene: TRBD1; V gene: TRBV20-1; J gene: TRBJ1-6; CDR3 protein: CSARRDRERSPLHF; CDR3 DNA: TGCAGTGCCCGCCGGGACAGGGAGCGCTCACCCCTCCACTTT
clone size: many; D gene: .; V gene: TRBV7-2; J gene: TRBJ1-5; CDR3 protein: CASSLGGYSNQPQHF; CDR3 DNA: TGTGCCAGCAGTCTTGGAGGGTATAGCAATCAGCCCCAGCATTTT
clone size: .; D gene: TRBD1; V gene: TRBV6-1; J gene: TRBJ2-7; CDR3 protein: CASRRIRTGLNEQYF; CDR3 DNA: TGTGCCAGCAGAAGGATTAGGACAGGGCTCAACGAGCAGTACTTC
clone size: many; D gene: TRBD1; V gene: TRBV20-1; J gene: TRBJ1-3; CDR3 protein: CSAQPHRGGGNTIYF; CDR3 DNA: TGCAGTGCACAACCTCACAGGGGCGGAGGAAACACCATATATTTT
clone size: .; D gene: TRBD2; V gene: TRBV28; J gene: TRBJ2-3; CDR3 protein: CASSQLAGGVTDTQYF; CDR3 DNA: TGTGCCAGCAGCCAACTAGCGGGGGGTGTCACAGATACGCAGTATTTT